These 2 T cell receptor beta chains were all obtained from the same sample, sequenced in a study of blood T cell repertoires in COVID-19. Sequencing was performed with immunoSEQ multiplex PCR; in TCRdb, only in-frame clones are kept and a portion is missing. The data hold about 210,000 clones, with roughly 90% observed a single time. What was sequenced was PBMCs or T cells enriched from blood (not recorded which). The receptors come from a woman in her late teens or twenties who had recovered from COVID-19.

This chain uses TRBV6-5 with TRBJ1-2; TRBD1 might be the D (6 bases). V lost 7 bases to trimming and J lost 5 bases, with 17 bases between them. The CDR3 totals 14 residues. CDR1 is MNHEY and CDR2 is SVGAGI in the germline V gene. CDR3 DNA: TGTGCCAGCACTCCTAGAGGACAGTCTTATGGCTACACCTTC. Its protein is CASTPRGQSYGYTF.

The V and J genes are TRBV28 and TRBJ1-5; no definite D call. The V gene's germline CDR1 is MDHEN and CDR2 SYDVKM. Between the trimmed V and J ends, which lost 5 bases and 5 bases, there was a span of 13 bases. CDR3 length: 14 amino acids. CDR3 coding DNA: TGTGCCAGCAGTCAGCCCTCTGCGGATCAGCCCCAGCATTTT. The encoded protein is CASSQPSADQPQHF.